The following is a T cell receptor beta chain sequence with its context. This entry comes from a study of T cell changes during pregnancy in multiple sclerosis. Using immunoSEQ multiplex PCR, the repertoire was profiled, and TCRdb retains in-frame clones only, with some absent. This table has roughly 61,000 clones, roughly 90% appearing once. This receptor was taken from a female donor in good health, enrolled as a control in a pregnancy study. Sample: peripheral blood, taken in the first trimester of pregnancy.

Written as DNA, the CDR3 is TGTGCCAGCAGCTCCGCCGGGGTTAGCAATCAGCCCCAGCATTTT. Encoded protein: CASSSAGVSNQPQHF. V and J are TRBV7-2 and TRBJ1-5; D call uncertain. With 4 bases removed from V and 0 bases from J, the gap between germline ends came to 10 bases. The CDR3 has 15 residues. Germline V gives CDR1 SGHTA, CDR2 FQGNSA.